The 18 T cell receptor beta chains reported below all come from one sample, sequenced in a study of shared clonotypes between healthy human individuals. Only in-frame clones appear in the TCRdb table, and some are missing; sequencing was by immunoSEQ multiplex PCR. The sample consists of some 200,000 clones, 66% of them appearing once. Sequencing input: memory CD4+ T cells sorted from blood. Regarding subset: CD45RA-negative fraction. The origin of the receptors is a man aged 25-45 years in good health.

The CDR3 is CASSPPKMNTEAFF. The CDR3 region has the DNA TGTGCCAGCAGTCCCCCGAAAATGAACACTGAAGCTTTCTTT. This chain uses TRBV28 with TRBJ1-1; D remains ambiguous. Between the trimmed V and J ends, which lost 5 bases and 0 bases, there was a span of 10 bases. CDR1 is MDHEN and CDR2 is SYDVKM in the germline V gene. The CDR3 covers 14 residues.

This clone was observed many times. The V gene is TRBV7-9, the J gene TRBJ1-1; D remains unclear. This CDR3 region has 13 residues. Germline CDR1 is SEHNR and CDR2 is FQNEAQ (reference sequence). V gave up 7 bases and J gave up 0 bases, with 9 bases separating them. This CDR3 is CASTGWVNTEAFF. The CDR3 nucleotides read TGTGCCAGCACCGGGTGGGTGAACACTGAAGCTTTCTTT.

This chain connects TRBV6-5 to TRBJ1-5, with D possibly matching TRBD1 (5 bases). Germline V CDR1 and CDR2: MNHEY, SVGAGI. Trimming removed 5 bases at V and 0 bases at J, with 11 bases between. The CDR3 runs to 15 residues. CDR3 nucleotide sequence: TGTGCCAGCAGTACGACAGTTTATAGCAATCAGCCCCAGCATTTT. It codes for CASSTTVYSNQPQHF.

The CDR3 DNA reads as TGTGCCAGCAGCTTCGTTCCCCAGGGCGAGCAGTACTTC. This translates into CASSFVPQGEQYF. This chain uses TRBV7-2 with TRBJ2-7; D perhaps matches TRBD1 (5 bases). The length of the CDR3 is 13 residues. The V gene lost 3 bases and the J gene lost 6 bases, with 12 bases spanning the gap. Germline V CDR1 and CDR2: SGHTA, FQGNSA.

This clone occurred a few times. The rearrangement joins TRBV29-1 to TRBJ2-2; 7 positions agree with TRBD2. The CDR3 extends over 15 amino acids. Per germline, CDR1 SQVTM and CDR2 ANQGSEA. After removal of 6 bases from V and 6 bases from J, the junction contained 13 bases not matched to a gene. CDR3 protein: CSVRENRGDSGELFF. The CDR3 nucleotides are TGCAGCGTCCGGGAGAATCGGGGGGATTCCGGGGAGCTGTTTTTT.

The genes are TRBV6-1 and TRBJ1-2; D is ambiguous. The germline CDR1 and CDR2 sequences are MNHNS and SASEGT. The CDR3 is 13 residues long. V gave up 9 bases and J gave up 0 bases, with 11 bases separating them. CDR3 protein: CASLLRANYGYTF. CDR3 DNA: TGTGCCAGTCTACTTCGAGCTAACTATGGCTACACCTTC.

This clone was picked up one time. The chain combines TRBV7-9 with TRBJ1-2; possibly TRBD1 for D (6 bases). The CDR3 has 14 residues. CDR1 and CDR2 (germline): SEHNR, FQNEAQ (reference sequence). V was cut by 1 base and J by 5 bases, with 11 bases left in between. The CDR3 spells CASSLGWQGYGYTF. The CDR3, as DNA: TGTGCCAGCAGCTTAGGATGGCAGGGGTATGGCTACACCTTC.

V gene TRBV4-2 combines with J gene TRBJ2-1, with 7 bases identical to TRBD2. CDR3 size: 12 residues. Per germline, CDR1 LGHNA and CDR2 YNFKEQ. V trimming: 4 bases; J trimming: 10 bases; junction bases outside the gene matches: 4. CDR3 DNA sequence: TGTGCCAGCAGCCGGGAGGGTAGGGAGCAGTTCTTC. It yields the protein CASSREGREQFF.

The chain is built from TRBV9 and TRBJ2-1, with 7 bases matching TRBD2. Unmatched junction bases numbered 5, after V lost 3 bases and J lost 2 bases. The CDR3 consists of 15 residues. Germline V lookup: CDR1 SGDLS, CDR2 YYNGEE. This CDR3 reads CASSAGTTAYNEQFF. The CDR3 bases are TGTGCCAGCAGCGCCGGGACTACTGCCTACAATGAGCAGTTCTTC.

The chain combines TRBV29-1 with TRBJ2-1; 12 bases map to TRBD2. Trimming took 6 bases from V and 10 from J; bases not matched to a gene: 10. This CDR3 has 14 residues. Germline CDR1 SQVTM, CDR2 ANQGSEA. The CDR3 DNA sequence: TGCAGCGTCGTCCTAGCGGGAGGGGACAGGGAGCAGTTCTTC. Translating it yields CSVVLAGGDREQFF.

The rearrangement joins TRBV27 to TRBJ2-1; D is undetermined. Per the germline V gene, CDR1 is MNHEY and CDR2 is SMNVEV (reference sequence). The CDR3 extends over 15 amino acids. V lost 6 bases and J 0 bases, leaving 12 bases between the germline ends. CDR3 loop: CASSLDHYSYNEQFF. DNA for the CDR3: TGTGCCAGCAGCTTAGACCATTACTCCTACAATGAGCAGTTCTTC.

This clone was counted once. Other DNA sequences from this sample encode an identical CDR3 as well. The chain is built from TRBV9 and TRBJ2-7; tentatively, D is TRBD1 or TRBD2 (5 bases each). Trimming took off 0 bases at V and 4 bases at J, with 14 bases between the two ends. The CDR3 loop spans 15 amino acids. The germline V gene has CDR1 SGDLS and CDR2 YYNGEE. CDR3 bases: TGTGCCAGCAGCGTAGGAAGGGGCGGACTTTACGAGCAGTACTTC. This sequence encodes CASSVGRGGLYEQYF.

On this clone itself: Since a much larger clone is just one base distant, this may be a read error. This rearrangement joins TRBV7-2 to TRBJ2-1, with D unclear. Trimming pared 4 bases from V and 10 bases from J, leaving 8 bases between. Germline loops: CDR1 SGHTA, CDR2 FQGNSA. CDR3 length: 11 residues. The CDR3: CASSSSWEQFF. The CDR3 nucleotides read TGTGCCAGCAGCTCCTCCTGGGAGCAGTTCTTC.

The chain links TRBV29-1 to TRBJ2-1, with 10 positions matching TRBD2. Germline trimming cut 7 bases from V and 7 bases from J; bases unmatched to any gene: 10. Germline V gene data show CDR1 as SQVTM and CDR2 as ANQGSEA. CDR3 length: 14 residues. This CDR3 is CSASSSGRANEQFF. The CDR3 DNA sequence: TGCAGCGCCTCTTCGAGCGGGAGGGCGAATGAGCAGTTCTTC.

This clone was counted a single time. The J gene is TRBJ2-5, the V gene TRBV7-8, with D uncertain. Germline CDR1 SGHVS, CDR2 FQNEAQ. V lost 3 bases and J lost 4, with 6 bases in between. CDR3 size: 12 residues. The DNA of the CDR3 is TGTGCCAGCAGCTTGATTGGAGAGACCCAGTACTTC. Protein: CASSLIGETQYF.

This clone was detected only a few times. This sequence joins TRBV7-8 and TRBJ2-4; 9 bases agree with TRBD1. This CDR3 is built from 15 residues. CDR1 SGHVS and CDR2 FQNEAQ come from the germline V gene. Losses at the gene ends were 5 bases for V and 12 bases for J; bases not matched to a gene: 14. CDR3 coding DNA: TGTGCCAGCAGCCAGAGTCCCGGGACAGGGATCGGTCAGTACTTC. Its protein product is CASSQSPGTGIGQYF. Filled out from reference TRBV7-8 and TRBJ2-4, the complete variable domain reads GAGVSQSPRYKVAKRGQDVALRCDPISGHVSLFWYQQALGQGPEFLTYFQNEAQLDKSGLPSDRFFAERPEGSVSTLKIQRTQQEDSAVYLCASSQSPGTGIGQYFGAGTRLSVL.

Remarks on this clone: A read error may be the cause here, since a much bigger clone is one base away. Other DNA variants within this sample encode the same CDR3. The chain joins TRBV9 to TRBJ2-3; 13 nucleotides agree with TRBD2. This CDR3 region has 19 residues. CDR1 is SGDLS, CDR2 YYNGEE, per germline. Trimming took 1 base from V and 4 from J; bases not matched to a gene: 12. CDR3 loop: CASSVSPAGLAGVADTQYF. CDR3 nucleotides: TGTGCCAGCAGCGTAAGCCCCGCCGGACTAGCGGGGGTGGCAGATACGCAGTATTTT.

In DNA, the CDR3 is TGTGCCAGTAGTCCGGGACAGGGGTTTTATAGCAATCAGCCCCAGCATTTT. This gives the protein CASSPGQGFYSNQPQHF. This sequence joins TRBV19 and TRBJ1-5, with 10 bases matching TRBD1. Looked up from germline, CDR1 is LNHDA and CDR2 is SQIVND (reference sequence). V lost 5 bases and J lost 0; bases outside the gene matches: 7. This CDR3 has 17 amino acids.